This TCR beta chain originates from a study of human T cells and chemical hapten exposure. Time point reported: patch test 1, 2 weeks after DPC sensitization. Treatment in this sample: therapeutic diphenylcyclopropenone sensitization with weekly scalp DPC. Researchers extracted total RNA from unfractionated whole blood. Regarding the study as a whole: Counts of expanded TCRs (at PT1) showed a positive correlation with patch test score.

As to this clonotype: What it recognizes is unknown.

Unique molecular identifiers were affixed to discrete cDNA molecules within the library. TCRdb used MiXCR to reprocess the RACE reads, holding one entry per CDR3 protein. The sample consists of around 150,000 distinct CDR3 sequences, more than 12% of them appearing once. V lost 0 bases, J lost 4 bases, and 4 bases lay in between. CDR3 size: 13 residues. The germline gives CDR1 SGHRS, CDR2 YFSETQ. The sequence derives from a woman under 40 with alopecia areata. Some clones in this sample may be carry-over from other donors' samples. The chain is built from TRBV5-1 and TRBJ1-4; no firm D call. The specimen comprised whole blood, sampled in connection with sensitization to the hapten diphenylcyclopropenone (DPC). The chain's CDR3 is CASSLGDNEKLFF. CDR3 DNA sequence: TGCGCCAGCAGCTTGGGTGATAATGAAAAACTGTTTTTT.